This T cell receptor (beta chain) originates from a study of cytomegalovirus exposure and HLA in healthy donors. Researchers ran the PCR with 60 Vbeta and 13 Jbeta primers. Generated by immunoSEQ multiplex PCR, the TCRdb table keeps only in-frame clones and is missing some. The data contain approximately 140,000 clones, 81% of them singletons. This clone was seen only once. The CDR3 loop spans 13 amino acids. V gave up 5 bases and J gave up 3 bases; unmatched junction bases: 3. Germline CDR1 reads WSHSY; CDR2 reads SAAADI. The chain uses TRBV10-2 and TRBJ1-2; 7 positions agree with TRBD1. The sequence derives from a man aged 18 to 29 in good health and CMV-seronegative. The sequenced sample was PBMCs. The CDR3, as DNA: TGCGCCAGCAGTTATGGGACAGACTATGGCTACACCTTC. It specifies CASSYGTDYGYTF.